The 29 T cell receptor beta chains presented below share a single source sample, sequenced in a study of shared clonotypes between healthy human individuals. TCRdb's table, derived via immunoSEQ multiplex PCR, lists solely in-frame clones and lacks some. Here the sample spans about a million clones, 70% to 85% being singletons. The specimen sequenced was memory CD4+ T cells from PBMCs. The subset denotes: CD45RA-negative fraction. The receptors shown here come from a man aged 18 to 29 in good health. Some clones in this sample may be carry-over from other donors' samples.

The chain carries TRBV15 and TRBJ2-7, with D possibly TRBD2 on 7 matching bases. Germline CDR1 and CDR2: LNHNV and YYDKDF (reference sequence). CDR3 length: 14 residues. Trimming pared 0 bases from V and 4 bases from J, leaving 10 bases between. The CDR3 protein is CATSRDEGGYEQYF. CDR3 nucleotide sequence: TGTGCCACCAGCAGAGATGAGGGGGGGTACGAGCAGTACTTC.

This chain joins TRBV7-2 and TRBJ2-5; D may be TRBD1 or TRBD2 (5 bases each). CDR1 is SGHTA and CDR2 is FQGNSA in the germline V gene. The V gene lost 1 base and the J gene lost 2 bases, with 11 bases spanning the gap. The CDR3 extends over 15 amino acids. CDR3 in amino acids: CASSLDGGPQETQYF. In DNA, the CDR3 is TGTGCCAGCAGCTTAGATGGGGGACCTCAAGAGACCCAGTACTTC.

This chain uses TRBV7-6 with TRBJ1-2; unclear D gene. V dropped 2 bases and J dropped 2 bases, with 6 bases sitting between them. This CDR3 has 13 amino acids. The germline CDR1 and CDR2 sequences are SGHVS and FNYEAQ. CDR3 protein: CASSLSQNYGYTF. The CDR3 coding sequence is TGTGCCAGCAGCTTATCCCAGAACTATGGCTACACCTTC.

The V and J genes are TRBV28 and TRBJ2-7, with D unclear. The CDR3 covers 19 residues. The V gene's germline CDR1 is MDHEN and CDR2 SYDVKM. Trimming removed 3 bases from V and 3 bases from J, with 27 bases in between. CDR3 in amino acids: CASSFPLRVPQSLFYEQYF. The CDR3 nucleotides read TGTGCCAGCAGTTTTCCCCTCCGGGTCCCCCAATCCCTTTTCTACGAGCAGTACTTC.

The chain joins TRBV5-6 to TRBJ1-2; 7 bases agree with TRBD1. This CDR3 comprises 16 residues. V shed 4 bases, J shed 4 bases, and the junction held 13 bases outside the gene matches. Germline V lookup: CDR1 SGHDT, CDR2 YYEEEE. The chain's CDR3 is CASSPLGTAAAYGYTF. For the CDR3, the DNA is TGTGCCAGCAGCCCCTTAGGGACAGCGGCAGCCTATGGCTACACCTTC.

This clone occurred a few times. This chain uses TRBV5-1 with TRBJ2-1; tentatively, D is TRBD2 (5 bases). The V end lost 0 bases, the J end lost 9 bases, and 19 bases lay between the germline ends. Germline V CDR1 and CDR2: SGHRS, YFSETQ. The CDR3 is 16 residues long. The CDR3 protein is CASSLEGGRNLGEQFF. The CDR3 region has the DNA TGCGCCAGCAGCTTGGAGGGCGGGCGCAATTTGGGTGAGCAGTTCTTC. Full variable domain (outside the CDR3, taken from reference TRBV5-1 and TRBJ2-1): KAGVTQTPRYLIKTRGQQVTLSCSPISGHRSVSWYQQTPGQGLQFLFEYFSETQRNKGNFPGRFSGRQFSNSRSEMNVSTLELGDSALYLCASSLEGGRNLGEQFFGPGTRLTVL.

The chain combines TRBV29-1 with TRBJ1-1; TRBD1 is a possible D gene (5 bases). There are 14 residues in the CDR3. Per the germline V gene, CDR1 is SQVTM and CDR2 is ANQGSEA. V was pared by 1 base and J by 4 bases, with 13 bases between. The CDR3 region is CSVEGWGEGTEAFF. CDR3 coding DNA: TGCAGCGTTGAAGGCTGGGGGGAGGGCACTGAAGCTTTCTTT.

The chain joins TRBV5-6 to TRBJ1-1; 9 nucleotides align to TRBD1. This CDR3 is built from 15 residues. The germline CDR1 and CDR2 sequences are SGHDT and YYEEEE. V lost 4 bases, J lost 11 bases, and 15 bases stayed unmatched. The CDR3 DNA follows: TGTGCCAGCAGCACACGCCTGACAGGGGGTAGCGGGGCTTTCTTT. Its protein product is CASSTRLTGGSGAFF.

This clone was detected only a few times. CDR3 sequence (DNA): TGTGCCAGCAGCTTGGCGGAGGGAGACACCATATATTTT. Amino acids: CASSLAEGDTIYF. V gene TRBV7-7 combines with J gene TRBJ1-3; D gene ambiguous. CDR3 length: 13 residues. CDR1 SSHAT and CDR2 FNYEAQ come from the germline V gene (reference sequence). Trimming removed 3 bases from V and 8 bases from J, with 11 bases in between.

This chain uses TRBV4-3 with TRBJ1-2; 8 nucleotides match TRBD1. V trimming: 4 bases; J trimming: 0 bases; junction bases outside the gene matches: 7. Germline V gene sequence: CDR1 LGHNA, CDR2 YSLEER. The CDR3 runs 16 residues. CDR3 region: CASSRQQGQANYGYTF. The CDR3 DNA follows: TGCGCCAGCAGCCGCCAACAGGGACAGGCTAACTATGGCTACACCTTC.

The J gene is TRBJ2-4, the V gene TRBV11-2; TRBD2 is a possible D gene (6 bases). The V end was cut by 4 bases, the J end by 7 bases, with 17 bases between. The CDR3 is 15 residues long. Germline V gene lookup returns CDR1 SGHAT and CDR2 FQNNGV. CDR3 protein: CASSSGGTATNIQYF. The CDR3 DNA reads TGTGCCAGCAGCTCCGGGGGAACAGCCACGAACATTCAGTACTTC. The full variable domain, completed using reference TRBV11-2 and TRBJ2-4, is EAGVAQSPRYKIIEKRQSVAFWCNPISGHATLYWYQQILGQGPKLLIQFQNNGVVDDSQLPKDRFSAERLKGVDSTLKIQPAKLEDSAVYLCASSSGGTATNIQYFGAGTRLSVL.

J is TRBJ2-2 and V is TRBV19, with D possibly matching TRBD2 (6 bases). V was trimmed by 2 bases and J by 5 bases, leaving 21 bases between them. The CDR3 is 18 residues long. Germline V gene sequence: CDR1 LNHDA, CDR2 SQIVND (reference sequence). Here the CDR3 DNA reads TGTGCCAGTAGTATAACCCGGAATAGCGGAGACCTAACCGGGGAGCTGTTTTTT. Translation: CASSITRNSGDLTGELFF.

CDR3 region: CASGLVLSSGNNEQFF. The DNA of the CDR3 is TGTGCTAGTGGTTTGGTATTATCTAGCGGGAACAATGAGCAGTTCTTC. This rearrangement joins TRBV12-5 to TRBJ2-1; 9 bases align to TRBD2. The CDR3 covers 16 residues. The germline gives CDR1 LGHNT, CDR2 FRNRAP. V gave up 0 bases and J gave up 5 bases; unmatched junction bases: 5.

The rearrangement uses TRBV19 and TRBJ2-2, with a weak D call TRBD2 (5 bases). V was trimmed by 5 bases and J by 5 bases, leaving 15 bases between them. The CDR3 length is 15 residues. From germline, CDR1 is LNHDA and CDR2 SQIVND (reference sequence). CDR3 amino acids: CASSAGPPGTGELFF. The CDR3 DNA reads as TGTGCCAGTAGTGCCGGACCGCCGGGGACCGGGGAGCTGTTTTTT.

With respect to this clone: The same CDR3 is also encoded by other DNA sequences in this sample. The chain joins TRBV10-3 to TRBJ1-1; D remains ambiguous. V gave up 0 bases and J gave up 4 bases, with 9 bases separating them. The CDR3 runs to 14 residues. Germline lookup yields CDR1 ENHRY and CDR2 SYGVKD. CDR3 residues: CAISESGGGTEAFF. The CDR3 nucleotides read TGTGCCATCAGTGAGTCGGGTGGAGGCACTGAAGCTTTCTTT.

The CDR3 region has the DNA TGTGCCAGCAGCTTAGGTCCTGTGGATTCACCCCTCCACTTT. Its translation is CASSLGPVDSPLHF. This chain links TRBV7-8 with TRBJ1-6; D is unresolved. The CDR3 totals 14 residues. CDR1 is SGHVS, CDR2 FQNEAQ, per germline. V was cut by 1 base and J by 8 bases, with 9 bases left in between. The variable domain in full, completed from reference TRBV7-8 and TRBJ1-6, reads GAGVSQSPRYKVAKRGQDVALRCDPISGHVSLFWYQQALGQGPEFLTYFQNEAQLDKSGLPSDRFFAERPEGSVSTLKIQRTQQEDSAVYLCASSLGPVDSPLHFGNGTRLTVT.

This chain connects TRBV28 to TRBJ2-7; TRBD2 agrees at 12 bases. CDR1 and CDR2 (germline): MDHEN, SYDVKM. The CDR3 has 15 amino acids. Trimming removed 8 bases from V and 4 bases from J; junction bases left unmatched: 9. For the CDR3, the DNA is TGTGCCAGCCTAGCGGGAGGGCCTGTAGTATACGAGCAGTACTTC. Its protein is CASLAGGPVVYEQYF.

This chain links TRBV6-5 with TRBJ2-7; possibly TRBD1 for D (5 bases). The CDR3 is 13 residues long. Trimming cost V 8 bases and J 4 bases, with 15 bases left between them. Looked up from germline, CDR1 is MNHEY and CDR2 is SVGAGI. The CDR3 reads CASGREGAYEQYF. CDR3 DNA: TGTGCCAGCGGTAGGGAAGGGGCTTACGAGCAGTACTTC.

The rearrangement uses TRBV25-1 and TRBJ2-1, with TRBD2 identical over 10 bases. Germline-derived CDR1 and CDR2 are MGHDK and SYGVNS. V shed 5 bases and J 7 bases; nucleotides not matched to a gene: 8. The CDR3 covers 15 residues. The DNA of the CDR3 is TGTGCCAGCAGTAGCGGGAGGGCCGTTGCGAATGAGCAGTTCTTC. This encodes CASSSGRAVANEQFF.

The chain is built from TRBV6-4 and TRBJ1-2; the match to TRBD1 covers 9 bases. The V and J ends lost 4 bases and 4 bases, in that order; junction bases with no gene match: 4. The CDR3 spans 14 residues. Looked up from germline, CDR1 is MRHNA and CDR2 is SNTAGT. As DNA, the CDR3 is TGTGCCAGCAGTGTCGAGACAGGGGGCTATGGCTACACCTTC. It specifies CASSVETGGYGYTF.

This clone appeared once. The CDR3 loop reads CASSSEGAGNYGYTF. In DNA form, the CDR3 reads TGTGCCAGCAGTTCCGAGGGGGCGGGGAACTATGGCTACACCTTC. This chain joins TRBV28 and TRBJ1-2, with 7 bases matching TRBD1. V lost 4 bases to trimming and J lost 2 bases; unmatched junction nucleotides: 7. The CDR3 covers 15 residues. CDR1 and CDR2 from the germline V gene are MDHEN and SYDVKM.

The chain joins TRBV5-1 to TRBJ2-7, with unresolved D. The length of the CDR3 is 13 residues. Germline V lookup: CDR1 SGHRS, CDR2 YFSETQ. The V and J ends lost 4 bases and 3 bases respectively, with 11 bases between them. The CDR3 is CASSVAEYYEQYF. The CDR3 nucleotides are TGCGCCAGCAGCGTAGCCGAATACTACGAGCAGTACTTC.

This clone showed up many times. The chain has TRBV7-2 and TRBJ1-2; no reliable D call. With 1 base removed from V and 1 base from J, the gap between germline ends came to 4 bases. CDR1 is SGHTA, CDR2 FQGNSA, per germline. The CDR3 runs to 13 residues. The CDR3: CASSLDNNYGYTF. CDR3 bases: TGTGCCAGCAGCTTAGACAATAACTATGGCTACACCTTC.

This clone showed up many times. This chain uses TRBV7-7 with TRBJ2-2; D call uncertain. CDR1 SSHAT and CDR2 FNYEAQ come from the germline V gene (reference sequence). Trimming cost V 5 bases and J 1 base, with 5 bases left between them. The CDR3 has 13 amino acids. The CDR3 nucleotides read TGTGCCAGCAGCGCGCAGAACACCGGGGAGCTGTTTTTT. This translates into CASSAQNTGELFF.

The chain is built from TRBV27 and TRBJ1-2, with 8 bases that match TRBD1. CDR3 length: 14 residues. Germline V CDR1 and CDR2: MNHEY, SMNVEV (reference sequence). J was trimmed by 5 bases and V by 5 bases; bases with no gene match: 7. The CDR3 protein is CASSPDRGLYGYTF. CDR3 nucleotide sequence: TGTGCCAGCAGTCCAGACAGGGGTCTATATGGCTACACCTTC.

A note on this clone: The sample has other DNA sequences that encode this CDR3 too. The V call is TRBV9, the J call TRBJ2-1, with a weak D call TRBD2 (5 bases). The germline gives CDR1 SGDLS, CDR2 YYNGEE. V lost 0 bases, J lost 3 bases, and 10 bases lay in between. This CDR3 region has 15 residues. The chain's CDR3 is CASSVAGDYYNEQFF. CDR3 bases: TGTGCCAGCAGCGTAGCGGGCGACTACTACAATGAGCAGTTCTTC.

The chain has TRBV5-4 and TRBJ2-1, with 7 bases fitting TRBD2. The V gene's germline CDR1 is SGHNT and CDR2 YYREEE (reference sequence). The V gene end was trimmed by 6 bases and the J gene end by 2 bases; junction bases not matched to a gene: 11. The CDR3 sequence is 16 residues long. The chain's CDR3 is CASTWGGTLTYNEQFF. CDR3 DNA: TGTGCCAGCACCTGGGGGGGTACGCTAACCTACAATGAGCAGTTCTTC.

The chain couples TRBV7-3 to TRBJ2-5; D call uncertain. The V end lost 6 bases, the J end lost 3 bases, and 17 bases lay between the germline ends. The CDR3 is 15 amino acids. Germline V gene sequence: CDR1 SGHTA, CDR2 FQGTGA. CDR3 loop: CASSEGRGWEETQYF. The CDR3, as DNA: TGTGCCAGCAGTGAAGGTCGAGGTTGGGAAGAGACCCAGTACTTC. The variable domain in full, completed from reference TRBV7-3 and TRBJ2-5, reads GAGVSQTPSNKVTEKGKYVELRCDPISGHTALYWYRQSLGQGPEFLIYFQGTGAADDSGLPNDRFFAVRPEGSVSTLKIQRTERGDSAVYLCASSEGRGWEETQYFGPGTRLLVL.

The chain couples TRBV5-4 to TRBJ2-7; D is perhaps TRBD1 (7 bases). Looked up from germline, CDR1 is SGHNT and CDR2 is YYREEE (reference sequence). V was pared by 2 bases and J by 1 base, with 13 bases between. The CDR3 runs to 15 residues. The CDR3 region has the DNA TGTGCCAGCAGCTTCGGCGGGACAGAATCCTACGAGCAGTACTTC. Translated: CASSFGGTESYEQYF.